The TCR beta chain under discussion was sequenced for a study of blood T cells in healthy people across ages. Study conclusions and caveats: Diversity of TCR beta correlated strongly with naive T cell percentage.

This CDR3 comprises 15 residues. Germline CDR1 and CDR2: MGHRA and YSYEKL. V lost 3 bases, J lost 1 base, and 12 bases lay in between. The people who gave samples were healthy Caucasians from Russia, aged roughly 6 to 90. The draw of peripheral blood yielded roughly 9.4 milliliters from each donor. Then a second PCR, running roughly 7 to 11 cycles, was carried out with a sample-barcoded 5' primer and a J-beta primer mix. Every sample gave at least 3 million paired-end reads containing CDR3. TCRdb reprocessed the 5' RACE reads via MiXCR and lists one record per CDR3 protein. This sample yields about 670,000 distinct CDR3 sequences, of which roughly half are seen a single time; about 13% belongs to the top ten. This clonotype occurred many times. Its matching antigen is unknown.

The receptor comes from an elderly woman in good health. The specimen sequenced was blood. The gene calls are TRBV4-1 and TRBJ1-2; D gene ambiguous. CDR3 protein: CASSQESNVNYGYTF. The CDR3 DNA reads as TGCGCCAGCAGCCAGGAGAGTAACGTTAACTATGGCTACACCTTC.